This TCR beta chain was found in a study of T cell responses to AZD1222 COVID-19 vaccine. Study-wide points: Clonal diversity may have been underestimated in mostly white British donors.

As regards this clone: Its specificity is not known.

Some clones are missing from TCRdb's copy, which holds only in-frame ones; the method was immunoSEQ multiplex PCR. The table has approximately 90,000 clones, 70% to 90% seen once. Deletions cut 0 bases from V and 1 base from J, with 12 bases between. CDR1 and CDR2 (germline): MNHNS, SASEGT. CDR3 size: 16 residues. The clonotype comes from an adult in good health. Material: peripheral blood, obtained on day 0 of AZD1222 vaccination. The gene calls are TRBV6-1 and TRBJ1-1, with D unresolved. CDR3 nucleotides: TGTGCCAGCAGTGAAGCCCGAGATGGAGGGAACACTGAAGCTTTCTTT. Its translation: CASSEARDGGNTEAFF.